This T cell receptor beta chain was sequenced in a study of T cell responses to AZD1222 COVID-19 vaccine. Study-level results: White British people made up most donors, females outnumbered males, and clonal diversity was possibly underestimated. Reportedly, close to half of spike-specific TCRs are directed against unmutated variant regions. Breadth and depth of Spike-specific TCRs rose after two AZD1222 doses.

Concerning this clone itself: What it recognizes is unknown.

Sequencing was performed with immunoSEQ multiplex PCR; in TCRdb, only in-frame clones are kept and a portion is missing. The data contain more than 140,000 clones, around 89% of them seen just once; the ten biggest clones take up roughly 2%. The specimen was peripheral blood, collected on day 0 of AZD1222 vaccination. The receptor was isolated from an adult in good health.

CDR3 DNA sequence: TGTGCCAGCAGTTTACCCTACGGACAGGGTTTTACATTGAACACTGAAGCTTTCTTT. This encodes CASSLPYGQGFTLNTEAFF. The chain carries TRBV28 and TRBJ1-1, with 8 bases identical to TRBD1. Losses at the gene ends were 2 bases for V and 0 bases for J; bases not matched to a gene: 14. The germline gives CDR1 MDHEN, CDR2 SYDVKM. The CDR3 spans 19 residues. Supplemented by reference TRBV28 and TRBJ1-1, the full variable domain reads DVKVTQSSRYLVKRTGEKVFLECVQDMDHENMFWYRQDPGLGLRLIYFSYDVKMKEKGDIPEGYSVSREKKERFSLILESASTNQTSMYLCASSLPYGQGFTLNTEAFFGQGTRLTVV.